The 14 T cell receptor beta chains presented below share a single source sample, sequenced in a study of CD8+ T cells in alopecia areata. Following RNA extraction, reverse transcription yielded cDNA that acted as the sequencing template. Generated by immunoSEQ multiplex PCR, the TCRdb table keeps only in-frame clones and is missing some. The sample holds 100,000 to 150,000 clones; approximately 49% are singletons and the top ten take roughly a sixth. The starting material was CD8+ T cells sorted from blood, obtained at week 0. These receptors were taken from a human donor with alopecia areata.

Concerning this clone: Other DNA sequences in this specimen translate into the identical CDR3. The chain uses TRBV27 and TRBJ1-2, with D perhaps matching TRBD1 (5 bases). V was pared by 6 bases and J by 0 bases, with 11 bases between. CDR3 length: 14 amino acids. From germline, CDR1 is MNHEY and CDR2 SMNVEV (reference sequence). CDR3 sequence (DNA): TGTGCCAGCAGCTTAACAGGAGCTAACTATGGCTACACCTTC. Its translation: CASSLTGANYGYTF.

This chain uses TRBV15 with TRBJ1-2; D is unresolved. V was clipped by 1 base and J by 2 bases, with 11 bases between them. This CDR3 contains 15 residues. Looked up from germline, CDR1 is LNHNV and CDR2 is YYDKDF (reference sequence). CDR3 bases: TGTGCCACCAGCAGAGCCGGCGCCAGGAACTATGGCTACACCTTC. It codes for CATSRAGARNYGYTF.

The chain is built from TRBV13 and TRBJ2-7, with 8 bases matching TRBD1. Germline-derived CDR1 and CDR2 are PRHDT and FYEKMQ (reference sequence). Germline trimming cut 1 base from V and 3 bases from J; bases unmatched to any gene: 2. This CDR3 comprises 14 residues. In DNA, the CDR3 is TGTGCCAGCAGCTTAGTGGACAGGGTCTACGAGCAGTACTTC. This codes for CASSLVDRVYEQYF.

The chain uses TRBV5-6 and TRBJ1-2, with D perhaps matching TRBD1 (5 bases). This CDR3 has 14 amino acids. Per the germline V gene, CDR1 is SGHDT and CDR2 is YYEEEE. Trimming stripped 4 bases from V and 4 bases from J, with 14 bases between. CDR3 protein: CASSGQGPRYGYTF. DNA of the CDR3: TGTGCCAGCAGCGGCCAGGGACCGCGCTATGGCTACACCTTC. Drawing the rest from reference TRBV5-6 and TRBJ1-2, the complete variable domain is DAGVTQSPTHLIKTRGQQVTLRCSPKSGHDTVSWYQQALGQGPQFIFQYYEEEERQRGNFPDRFSGHQFPNYSSELNVNALLLGDSALYLCASSGQGPRYGYTFGSGTRLTVV.

This chain connects TRBV29-1 to TRBJ1-2; no definite D call. This CDR3 has 14 residues. The V and J ends lost 0 bases and 4 bases respectively, with 12 bases between them. The germline V gene has CDR1 SQVTM and CDR2 ANQGSEA. The CDR3 bases are TGCAGCGTTGAAGATGCAAGGGCCTCCTATGGCTACACCTTC. Encoded protein: CSVEDARASYGYTF. The variable domain in full, with the rest retrieved from reference TRBV29-1 and TRBJ1-2, is SAVISQKPSRDICQRGTSLTIQCQVDSQVTMMFWYRQQPGQSLTLIATANQGSEATYESGFVIDKFPISRPNLTFSTLTVSNMSPEDSSIYLCSVEDARASYGYTFGSGTRLTVV.

Remarks on this clone: The sample carries other DNA sequences with the same CDR3. The rearrangement uses TRBV9 and TRBJ1-2; TRBD1 is a possible D gene (5 bases). The CDR3 is made up of 15 amino acids. Germline V gene data show CDR1 as SGDLS and CDR2 as YYNGEE. V was trimmed by 0 bases and J by 0 bases, leaving 9 bases between them. CDR3 DNA sequence: TGTGCCAGCAGCGTAGGTGACAGTCCTAACTATGGCTACACCTTC. Translation: CASSVGDSPNYGYTF.

The chain carries TRBV7-9 and TRBJ1-2, with TRBD1 as a possible D gene (6 bases). This CDR3 has 13 amino acids. V gave up 5 bases and J gave up 8 bases, with 15 bases separating them. Germline CDR1 reads SEHNR; CDR2 reads FQNEAQ (reference sequence). CDR3 amino acids: CASSPHRGRGYTF. The CDR3 DNA follows: TGTGCCAGCAGCCCCCATAGGGGGAGAGGCTACACCTTC.

This clone was counted once. The chain couples TRBV5-1 to TRBJ2-1; a weak D match, TRBD1 (6 bases). Germline V gene data show CDR1 as SGHRS and CDR2 as YFSETQ. The CDR3 contains 15 residues. The V gene lost 4 bases and the J gene lost 2 bases, with 13 bases spanning the gap. CDR3 sequence: CASSGPGQPYNEQFF. DNA of the CDR3: TGCGCCAGCAGCGGACCGGGACAACCCTACAATGAGCAGTTCTTC.

The gene calls are TRBV29-1 and TRBJ2-7, with 12 bases identical to TRBD1. The CDR3 is made up of 16 amino acids. Germline loops: CDR1 SQVTM, CDR2 ANQGSEA. V was clipped by 0 bases and J by 0 bases; unmatched bases: 3. The CDR3 loop is CSVEDGTGGNSYEQYF. The CDR3, as DNA: TGCAGCGTTGAAGACGGGACAGGGGGCAACTCCTACGAGCAGTACTTC.

V usage is TRBV4-1 and J usage is TRBJ2-1, with 9 bases that match TRBD1. The ends lost 6 bases at V and 6 bases at J; junction bases unmatched: 6. Germline V CDR1 and CDR2: MGHRA, YSYEKL. CDR3 length: 14 amino acids. The CDR3 reads CASRPGQGFNEQFF. The CDR3 region has the DNA TGCGCCAGCAGACCGGGACAGGGTTTCAATGAGCAGTTCTTC.

The CDR3 region is CASSPRGNYGYTF. CDR3 coding DNA: TGTGCCAGCAGCCCCAGGGGAAACTATGGCTACACCTTC. This chain connects TRBV13 to TRBJ1-2, with TRBD1 as a possible D gene (6 bases). The ends were cut back, 5 bases at V and 2 bases at J, with 9 bases in the middle. The V gene's germline CDR1 is PRHDT and CDR2 FYEKMQ (reference sequence). This CDR3 is 13 amino acids long.

The J gene is TRBJ2-7, the V gene TRBV13, with D maybe TRBD1 (5 bases). The CDR3 is 17 residues long. The V gene's germline CDR1 is PRHDT and CDR2 FYEKMQ (reference sequence). The V gene lost 5 bases and the J gene lost 0 bases, with 20 bases spanning the gap. In DNA form, the CDR3 reads TGTGCCAGCAGCCCAAGGACACCTGGATCCGGCTCCTACGAGCAGTACTTC. Protein sequence: CASSPRTPGSGSYEQYF.

The V and J genes are TRBV18 and TRBJ2-5; possible D gene TRBD1, 7 bases. The CDR3 consists of 14 residues. V was clipped by 6 bases and J by 3 bases, with 14 bases between them. CDR1 and CDR2 (germline): KGHSH, LQKENI. CDR3 DNA: TGTGCCAGCTCTGACGGCAGGGGGGAAGAGACCCAGTACTTC. Its protein product is CASSDGRGEETQYF.

The rearrangement joins TRBV5-1 to TRBJ2-7; no reliable D call. CDR3 length equals 12 residues. Trimming left V 6 bases short and J 7 bases short, with 14 bases between. The germline gives CDR1 SGHRS, CDR2 YFSETQ. The CDR3 is CASTAPSMEQYF. The CDR3 DNA reads TGCGCCAGCACCGCTCCTTCCATGGAGCAGTACTTC.